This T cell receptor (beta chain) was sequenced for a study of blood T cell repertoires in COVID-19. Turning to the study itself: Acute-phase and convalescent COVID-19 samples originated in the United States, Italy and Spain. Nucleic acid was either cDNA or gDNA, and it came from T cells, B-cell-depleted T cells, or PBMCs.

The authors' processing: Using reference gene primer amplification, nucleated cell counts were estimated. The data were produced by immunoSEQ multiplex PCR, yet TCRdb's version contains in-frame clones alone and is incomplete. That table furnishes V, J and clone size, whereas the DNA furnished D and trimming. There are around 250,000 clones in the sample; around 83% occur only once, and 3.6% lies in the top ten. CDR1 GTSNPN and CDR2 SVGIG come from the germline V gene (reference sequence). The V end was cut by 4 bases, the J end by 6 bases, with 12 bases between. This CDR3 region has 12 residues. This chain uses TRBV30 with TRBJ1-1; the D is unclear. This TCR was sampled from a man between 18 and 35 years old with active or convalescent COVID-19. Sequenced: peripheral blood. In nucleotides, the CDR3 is TGTGCCTGGATCGAGGGTTACGCTGAAGCTTTCTTT. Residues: CAWIEGYAEAFF.